Sequencing of this TCR beta chain was carried out in a study of blood T cell repertoires in COVID-19 (dated by TCRdb to 2019 to 2021). In the study overall: The collaborator samples originated in the United States, Italy and Spain and spanned the acute and convalescent phases of COVID-19. Subjects who had been exposed to COVID-19, were actively infected with it, or had recovered from it provided the deeply sampled blood TCRbeta repertoires that made up the dataset. The repertoires were made available in a free public database intended to serve as a resource for research on the immune response to SARS-CoV-2. Samples were obtained from the ongoing ImmuneRACE study (first 160 participants) and from about 1,300 subjects provided by 6 global collaborators. Where HLA class I and class II types were available, the types were taken from metadata supplied by the sample provider, not from assay-based typing. The prospective study material was composed of cDNA or gDNA derived from T cells, B-cell-depleted T cells, or PBMCs. A de-identified subject ID, COVID-19 status, age in years and sex were almost always included in the sample metadata.

Details on this clone: Its target antigen remains unknown. Qualities for individual bases were not recorded, and no much larger clone is one base off.

Here is what the overall study found, with its caveats: The amount of clinical and demographic metadata varied by source and participant and was provided uncurated.

The collaborating institutions used their own protocols to collect whole blood in K2EDTA tubes. Collaborator samples were shipped for TCRbeta analysis as frozen whole blood, isolated PBMCs, or DNA extracted from either sample type. The immunoSEQ Assay, a bias-controlled multiplex PCR, was used to amplify TCRbeta CDR3 regions from genomic DNA. Turning to the authors' computational methods: The number of nucleated cells in each sample was estimated from the amplification of reference gene primers within the assay. To quantify the absolute abundance of each unique TCRbeta CDR3 rearrangement, sequence reads were collapsed and filtered. For each sample, productive Simpson clonality was calculated as the square root of Simpson's diversity index across productive rearrangements. As stored in TCRdb, this immuneACCESS dataset retains in-frame rearrangements with V and J assigned. A fraction of the clones does not appear; measured against another copy, unresolved V genes explain less than half of the discrepancy, and the remainder lacks a known reason. D and trimming come from the DNA, and the V and J calls and clone size come from that table. For this sample there are some 95,000 clones; approximately 90% appear just once. In total, the top ten clones hold 2% to 2.5% of the sample.

The specimen sequenced was peripheral blood. The sequence was collected from a human donor with active COVID-19. The donor label of this sample is uncertain.

The CDR3 here reads CASSLEGDRAYGYTF. The nucleotide sequence reads as follows: TGCGCCAGCAGCTTGGAAGGGGACAGAGCCTATGGCTACACCTTC. The chain uses TRBV5-1 and TRBJ1-2, and 7 bases in between align with TRBD1. In the germline V gene, CDR1 corresponds to SGHRS and CDR2 to YFSETQ. V is trimmed back by 0 bases and J by 4 bases, and the junction contains 6 bases that no gene match accounts for. Its CDR3 holds 15 amino acids, cysteine through phenylalanine. Only CDR3 DNA remains: 45 bases, in frame from the first base.